The 18 T cell receptor beta chains below come from one sample, sequenced in a study of blood T cells in healthy people across ages. Together with a sample-barcoded 5' primer, a J-beta primer mix was included in a second PCR lasting about 6 to 11 cycles. TCRdb redid the calling of the 5' RACE reads with MiXCR, one entry per CDR3 protein. This table holds 1.8 million or so distinct CDR3 sequences, roughly 43% found once. The sequencing input was blood. The receptors here all came from a human donor in good health.

This clonotype was detected a few times. A much bigger clone sits one base away, suggesting this may be a read error. The rearrangement links TRBV6-2 or TRBV6-3 to TRBJ1-2, with D possibly TRBD1 on 5 matching bases. Germline CDR1 reads MNHEY; CDR2 reads SVGEGT. This CDR3 spans 14 amino acids. Trimming pared 6 bases from V and 0 bases from J, leaving 11 bases between. CDR3 loop: CASRYRRANYGYTF. DNA of the CDR3: TGTGCCAGCAGGTACAGGAGGGCTAACTATGGCTACACCTTC.

This chain links TRBV7-2 with TRBJ1-1; maybe TRBD1 (6 bases). V was clipped by 5 bases and J by 1 base, with 17 bases between them. The CDR3 covers 16 residues. Germline V lookup: CDR1 SGHTA, CDR2 FQGNSA. DNA for the CDR3: TGTGCCAGCAGCCCGCCGATGGGACATCCGAACACTGAAGCTTTCTTT. Encoded protein: CASSPPMGHPNTEAFF.

The chain combines TRBV7-2 with TRBJ2-5, with D possibly being TRBD1 (6 bases). Germline loops: CDR1 SGHTA, CDR2 FQGNSA. Deletions cut 1 base from V and 10 bases from J, with 16 bases between. The CDR3 covers 14 residues. For the CDR3, the DNA is TGTGCCAGCAGCTTAGTACTCCAGGGGTTGGACCAGTACTTC. This encodes CASSLVLQGLDQYF.

The gene calls are TRBV7-9 and TRBJ2-1, with D uncertain. Germline V gene data show CDR1 as SEHNR and CDR2 as FQNEAQ (reference sequence). V dropped 5 bases and J dropped 6 bases, with 8 bases sitting between them. The CDR3 sequence is 12 residues long. For the CDR3, the DNA is TGTGCCAGCAGCCAGGACCCCAATGAGCAGTTCTTC. Its translation: CASSQDPNEQFF. Variable domain in full (rest from reference TRBV7-9 and TRBJ2-1): DTGVSQNPRHKITKRGQNVTFRCDPISEHNRLYWYRQTLGQGPEFLTYFQNEAQLEKSRLLSDRFSAERPKGSFSTLEIQRTEQGDSAMYLCASSQDPNEQFFGPGTRLTVL.

J is TRBJ1-4 and V is TRBV4-1; D is unclear. The germline V gene encodes CDR1 MGHRA and CDR2 YSYEKL. Trimming took off 0 bases at V and 10 bases at J, with 15 bases between the two ends. This CDR3 contains 15 residues. Written as DNA, the CDR3 is TGCGCCAGCAGCCAAGAGAGGACCGGGTTTCGAAAACTGTTTTTT. Residues: CASSQERTGFRKLFF.

A few counts support this clonotype. This chain connects TRBV4-3 to TRBJ2-5; 12 bases align to TRBD2. The CDR3 has 17 residues. CDR1 is LGHNA and CDR2 is YSLEER in the germline V gene. V lost 1 base and J lost 2; bases outside the gene matches: 5. DNA of the CDR3: TGCGCCAGCAGCCAAGGAAACGGACTAGCGGGACAAGAGACCCAGTACTTC. Translated: CASSQGNGLAGQETQYF.

The rearrangement joins TRBV7-2 to TRBJ2-3; possibly TRBD2 for D (6 bases). Germline V CDR1 and CDR2: SGHTA, FQGNSA. The V and J ends lost 4 bases and 4 bases respectively, with 9 bases between them. CDR3 length: 13 residues. The CDR3 nucleotides are TGTGCCAGCAGCTCTAGCGATGCAGATACGCAGTATTTT. It is translated as CASSSSDADTQYF.

This clonotype occurred a few times. DNA of the CDR3: TGCAGTGCTGCGGTAAATGAAAAACTGTTTTTT. Translated, it gives CSAAVNEKLFF. The V call is TRBV20-1, the J call TRBJ1-4, with D unclear. With 5 bases removed from V and 5 bases from J, the gap between germline ends came to 6 bases. The CDR3 contains 11 residues. CDR1 is DFQATT, CDR2 SNEGSKA, per germline (reference sequence).

The V gene is TRBV10-3, the J gene TRBJ1-2; possibly TRBD1 for D (6 bases). V lost 2 bases and J lost 6, with 13 bases in between. The CDR3 consists of 14 residues. Germline V gives CDR1 ENHRY, CDR2 SYGVKD. The CDR3 nucleotides read TGTGCCATCAGTGAGCCTTCAGGGGCAGATGGCTACACCTTC. This sequence encodes CAISEPSGADGYTF.

This clonotype was detected only a few times. The V gene is TRBV7-9, the J gene TRBJ1-2; no firm D call. The CDR3 is made up of 14 amino acids. V was shortened by 2 bases and J by 5 bases, with 12 bases between the two germline ends. The germline V gene encodes CDR1 SEHNR and CDR2 FQNEAQ (reference sequence). The CDR3 loop reads CASSLIGSPYGYTF. For the CDR3, the DNA is TGTGCCAGCAGCTTAATTGGATCTCCATATGGCTACACCTTC. Together with reference TRBV7-9 and TRBJ1-2, the CDR3 gives the full variable domain: DTGVSQNPRHKITKRGQNVTFRCDPISEHNRLYWYRQTLGQGPEFLTYFQNEAQLEKSRLLSDRFSAERPKGSFSTLEIQRTEQGDSAMYLCASSLIGSPYGYTFGSGTRLTVV.

This chain uses TRBV20-1 with TRBJ2-3, with a possible D match to TRBD1 (6 bases). Germline V CDR1 and CDR2: DFQATT, SNEGSKA (reference sequence). CDR3 length equals 13 residues. V lost 6 bases and J lost 2, with 12 bases in between. CDR3 nucleotides: TGCAGTGCAAAGGGGACATACACAGATACGCAGTATTTT. It encodes CSAKGTYTDTQYF.

This clonotype was observed a few times. This rearrangement joins TRBV20-1 to TRBJ2-3; weak D call: TRBD2 (5 bases). The V gene lost 5 bases and the J gene lost 0 bases, with 9 bases spanning the gap. Germline V lookup: CDR1 DFQATT, CDR2 SNEGSKA (reference sequence). The CDR3 runs 13 residues. This CDR3 reads CSARGISTDTQYF. CDR3 DNA sequence: TGCAGTGCTCGAGGGATTAGCACAGATACGCAGTATTTT.

This chain joins TRBV6-2 or TRBV6-3 and TRBJ2-1; 10 bases map to TRBD1. CDR3 size: 15 residues. V was pared by 6 bases and J by 5 bases, with 7 bases of the junction left unmatched. CDR1 is MNHEY and CDR2 is SVGEGT in the germline V gene. The CDR3 nucleotides are TGTGCCAGCAGACGCGACAGGGGGCCTCACAATGAGCAGTTCTTC. Translated, it gives CASRRDRGPHNEQFF.

The V and J genes are TRBV7-9 and TRBJ2-3, with 11 nucleotides matching TRBD2. Germline assignment: CDR1 SEHNR and CDR2 FQNEAQ (reference sequence). V shed 3 bases, J shed 0 bases, and the junction held 14 bases outside the gene matches. The CDR3 length is 20 residues. CDR3 sequence reads: CASSFWLAGGNPLSTDTQYF. DNA of the CDR3: TGTGCCAGCAGCTTCTGGCTAGCGGGGGGAAACCCCCTTAGCACAGATACGCAGTATTTT. The variable domain in full, completed from reference TRBV7-9 and TRBJ2-3, reads DTGVSQNPRHKITKRGQNVTFRCDPISEHNRLYWYRQTLGQGPEFLTYFQNEAQLEKSRLLSDRFSAERPKGSFSTLEIQRTEQGDSAMYLCASSFWLAGGNPLSTDTQYFGPGTRLTVL.

This clonotype was recorded a few times. The chain links TRBV7-9 to TRBJ2-5; the match to TRBD1 covers 7 bases. CDR1 is SEHNR, CDR2 FQNEAQ, per germline (reference sequence). The CDR3 runs 15 residues. Germline trimming cut 5 bases from V and 3 bases from J; bases unmatched to any gene: 9. The CDR3 DNA follows: TGTGCCAGCAGCCTAATGGGCGACAGGGAAGAGACCCAGTACTTC. It translates to CASSLMGDREETQYF.

V and J are TRBV5-6 and TRBJ2-7; TRBD1 or TRBD2 may be the D gene (6 bases each). Trimming removed 3 bases from V and 7 bases from J, with 23 bases in between. The CDR3 extends over 16 amino acids. Germline V gene data show CDR1 as SGHDT and CDR2 as YYEEEE. The CDR3 coding sequence is TGTGCCAGCAGCTCCGAAACAGGGAGCGGGCGTTATGAGCAGTACTTC. Amino acids: CASSSETGSGRYEQYF.

This chain uses TRBV29-1 with TRBJ2-5; maybe TRBD2 (6 bases). Germline-derived CDR1 and CDR2 are SQVTM and ANQGSEA. V was shortened by 7 bases and J by 11 bases, with 20 bases between the two germline ends. CDR3 length equals 12 residues. Here the CDR3 reads CSAGGVYNEQYF. CDR3 nucleotides: TGCAGCGCCGGGGGAGTATACAATGAGCAGTACTTC.

This chain links TRBV20-1 with TRBJ1-6; unclear D gene. Between the trimmed V and J ends, which lost 4 bases and 9 bases, there was a span of 7 bases. The germline V gene encodes CDR1 DFQATT and CDR2 SNEGSKA (reference sequence). CDR3 length: 11 amino acids. Here the CDR3 reads CSANQGSPLHF. The DNA for the CDR3 is TGCAGTGCTAATCAAGGTTCACCCCTCCACTTT.